This T cell receptor (beta chain) was captured in a study of response to subunit inactivated influenza vaccine. Remarks on this clonotype: This could be a read error, since a much larger clone is one nucleotide away.

TCRdb independently ran MiXCR on the RT-PCR reads; one entry per CDR3 protein. The sample lists roughly 290,000 distinct CDR3 sequences, 20% to 25% occurring once. The specimen comprised PBMCs from blood, sampled 21 months after vaccination. This sequence originates from a man aged 45-69 years who received an inactivated influenza vaccine.

The CDR3 DNA sequence: TGCAGCGTCTCCGGGATCCTCTCTGGAAACGCCATATATTTT. This gives the protein CSVSGILSGNAIYF. The rearrangement links TRBV29-1 to TRBJ1-3; D unclear. CDR1 SQVTM and CDR2 ANQGSEA come from the germline V gene. The CDR3 has 14 residues.